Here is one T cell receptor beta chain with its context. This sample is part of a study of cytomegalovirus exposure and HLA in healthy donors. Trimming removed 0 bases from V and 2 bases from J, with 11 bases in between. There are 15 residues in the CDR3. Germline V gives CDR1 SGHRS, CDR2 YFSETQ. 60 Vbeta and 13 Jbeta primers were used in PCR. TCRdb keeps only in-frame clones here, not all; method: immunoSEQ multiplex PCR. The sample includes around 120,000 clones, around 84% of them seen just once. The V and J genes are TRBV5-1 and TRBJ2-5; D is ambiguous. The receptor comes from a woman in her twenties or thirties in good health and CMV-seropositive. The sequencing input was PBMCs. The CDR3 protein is CASSLDPGRQETQYF. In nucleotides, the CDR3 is TGCGCCAGCAGCTTGGACCCTGGCAGGCAAGAGACCCAGTACTTC. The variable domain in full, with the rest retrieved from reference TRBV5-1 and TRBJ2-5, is KAGVTQTPRYLIKTRGQQVTLSCSPISGHRSVSWYQQTPGQGLQFLFEYFSETQRNKGNFPGRFSGRQFSNSRSEMNVSTLELGDSALYLCASSLDPGRQETQYFGPGTRLLVL.